The TCR beta chain described here comes from a study of CD8+ T cells in alopecia areata. The CDR3 sequence is 13 residues long. Trimming removed 7 bases at V and 6 bases at J, with 12 bases between. Germline values: CDR1 MNHEY, CDR2 SVGAGI. This clone occurred a few times. Sequencing used cDNA as its template, made by extracting RNA and reverse transcribing it. The protocol was immunoSEQ multiplex PCR, while the TCRdb copy is restricted to in-frame clones and leaves out a portion. The sample records 75,000 to 100,000 clones, roughly two fifths being singletons. Cell sorting on a FACSAria was used to separate CD4+ and CD8+ T cells from the PBMCs.

The receptor was isolated from a human donor with alopecia areata. The sequencing input was CD4+ T cells sorted from blood. The rearrangement joins TRBV6-5 to TRBJ2-2, with no clear D. CDR3 bases: TGTGCCAGCACTTTGACATCCCCCGGGGAGCTGTTTTTT. It is translated as CASTLTSPGELFF.